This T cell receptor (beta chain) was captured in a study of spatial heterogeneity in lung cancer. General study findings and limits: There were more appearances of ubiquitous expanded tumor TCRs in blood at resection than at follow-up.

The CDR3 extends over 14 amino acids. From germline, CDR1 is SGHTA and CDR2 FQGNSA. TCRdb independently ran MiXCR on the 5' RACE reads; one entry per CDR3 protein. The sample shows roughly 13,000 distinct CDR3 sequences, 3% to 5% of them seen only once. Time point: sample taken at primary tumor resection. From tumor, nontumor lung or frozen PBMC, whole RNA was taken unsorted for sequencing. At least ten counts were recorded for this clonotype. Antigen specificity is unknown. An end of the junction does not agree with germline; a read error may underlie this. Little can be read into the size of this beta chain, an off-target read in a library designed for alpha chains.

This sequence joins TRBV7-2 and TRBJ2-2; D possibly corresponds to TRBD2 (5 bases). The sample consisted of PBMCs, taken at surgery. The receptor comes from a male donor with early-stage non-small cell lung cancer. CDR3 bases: TGTGCCAGCAGCCTAGCAACTATCCCCGGGGAGCTGTTTTTT. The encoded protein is CASSLATIPGELFF.